Each of the 23 T cell receptor beta chains below was sequenced from the same sample in a study of radiation and T cells in renal cell carcinoma. The protocol was immunoSEQ multiplex PCR, while the TCRdb copy is restricted to in-frame clones and leaves out a portion. The sample shows fewer than 8,500 clones, around 60% of them seen only once. Treatment denoted: treatment-naive control, cytoreductive nephrectomy. The sample in question was tumor tissue, obtained from a patient whose treatment was nephrectomy without radiotherapy. The receptors here all came from a woman aged 70-85 years with renal cell carcinoma.

The CDR3 here is CASSPGKGSSVGYTF. The CDR3 region has the DNA TGTGCCAGTAGTCCCGGAAAGGGAAGTTCGGTTGGCTACACCTTC. V and J are TRBV19 and TRBJ1-2; D is unclear. CDR1 is LNHDA, CDR2 SQIVND, per germline (reference sequence). The CDR3 runs 15 residues. The V end lost 5 bases, the J end lost 7 bases, and 20 bases lay between the germline ends.

The chain combines TRBV1 with TRBJ2-4; no DNA check was done on the table's D call, TRBD2. TRBV1 is a known pseudogene. This CDR3 is built from 14 residues. CDR3 sequence: CTSRGGKDKNIQYF. The CDR3 coding sequence is TGCACCAGCAGAGGCGGGAAGGACAAAAACATTCAGTACTTC.

This chain connects TRBV6-1 to TRBJ2-5; TRBD1 matches at 7 bases. CDR1 and CDR2 (germline): MNHNS, SASEGT. The CDR3 covers 13 residues. The V and J ends lost 6 bases and 5 bases, in that order; junction bases with no gene match: 6. This CDR3 is CASRNRGVETQYF. CDR3 sequence (DNA): TGTGCCAGCAGGAACAGGGGTGTGGAGACCCAGTACTTC.

The chain couples TRBV7-6 to TRBJ2-3; D ambiguous. Trimming pared 6 bases from V and 1 base from J, leaving 8 bases between. Germline CDR1 reads SGHVS; CDR2 reads FNYEAQ. The CDR3 consists of 13 residues. The CDR3 coding sequence is TGTGCCAGCAGGCCGGTCGGCACAGATACGCAGTATTTT. Its translation: CASRPVGTDTQYF.

This clone was counted a single time. The V and J genes are TRBV11-2 and TRBJ2-1; TRBD1 might be the D (6 bases). There are 13 residues in the CDR3. Trimming removed 1 base at V and 9 bases at J, with 10 bases between. The germline V gene encodes CDR1 SGHAT and CDR2 FQNNGV. The CDR3 bases are TGTGCCAGCAGCTTAGCAGGGGCGGGTGAGCAGTTCTTC. Protein: CASSLAGAGEQFF.

The V call is TRBV5-4, the J call TRBJ1-4, with 10 bases identical to TRBD1. V gave up 4 bases and J gave up 7 bases; unmatched junction bases: 4. The CDR3 spans 14 residues. CDR1 and CDR2 (germline): SGHNT, YYREEE (reference sequence). The CDR3 is CASSPGQGGEKLFF. The DNA for the CDR3 is TGTGCCAGCAGCCCAGGACAGGGGGGTGAAAAACTGTTTTTT.

The chain employs TRBV5-1 and TRBJ1-1; 8 bases are a match to TRBD1. The trim removed 1 base at V and 1 base at J, leaving 6 bases unmatched. CDR1 and CDR2 from the germline V gene are SGHRS and YFSETQ. The CDR3 extends over 16 amino acids. CDR3 protein: CASSLSGGQKNTEAFF. The CDR3 region has the DNA TGCGCCAGCAGCTTGTCAGGGGGCCAGAAGAACACTGAAGCTTTCTTT.

In this sample, this clone turned up a few times. The J gene is TRBJ1-3, the V gene TRBV2; D might be TRBD1 (6 bases). The V gene lost 6 bases and the J gene lost 0 bases, with 12 bases spanning the gap. From germline, CDR1 is SNHLY and CDR2 FYNNEI. The CDR3 sequence is 15 residues long. The CDR3 bases are TGTGCCAGCAGGCGGACAGCGAGCTCTGGAAACACCATATATTTT. Translation gives CASRRTASSGNTIYF.

This chain joins TRBV6-5 and TRBJ1-2; 7 bases map to TRBD1. The J segment lost 8 bases and the V segment lost 3 bases, leaving 12 bases of the junction unmatched. This CDR3 has 15 amino acids. In germline, CDR1 is MNHEY, CDR2 SVGAGI. Written as DNA, the CDR3 is TGTGCCAGCAGTTATCGAGACAGGGACCCTAACGGCTACACCTTC. Residues: CASSYRDRDPNGYTF.

This clone has just a few counts. The chain carries TRBV7-2 and TRBJ2-5; D uncertain. There are 12 residues in the CDR3. Trimming took off 3 bases at V and 1 base at J, with 3 bases between the two ends. The germline CDR1 and CDR2 sequences are SGHTA and FQGNSA. DNA for the CDR3: TGTGCCAGCAGCTTGGTCCAAGAGACCCAGTACTTC. Residues: CASSLVQETQYF. Full variable domain (rest looked up from reference TRBV7-2 and TRBJ2-5): GAGVSQSPSNKVTEKGKDVELRCDPISGHTALYWYRQSLGQGLEFLIYFQGNSAPDKSGLPSDRFSAERTGGSVSTLTIQRTQQEDSAVYLCASSLVQETQYFGPGTRLLVL.

The chain employs TRBV6-1 and TRBJ2-7; D gene unclear. Germline V gene lookup returns CDR1 MNHNS and CDR2 SASEGT. This CDR3 comprises 11 residues. Trimming took 2 bases from V and 9 from J, leaving 8 bases between them. The CDR3 reads CASSESLLQYF. The CDR3 bases are TGTGCCAGCAGTGAATCCTTGTTGCAGTACTTC.

The rearrangement links TRBV5-6 to TRBJ1-6, with D perhaps matching TRBD1 (5 bases). Trimming pared 7 bases from V and 8 bases from J, leaving 19 bases between. This CDR3 spans 15 amino acids. Germline-derived CDR1 and CDR2 are SGHDT and YYEEEE. DNA for the CDR3: TGTGCCAGCTCCCAACCGGGGGGAAAGGATTCACCCCTCCACTTT. Protein: CASSQPGGKDSPLHF.

This chain links TRBV6-5 with TRBJ2-1, with a weak D call TRBD2 (6 bases). CDR1 is MNHEY, CDR2 SVGAGI, per germline. Trimming took off 5 bases at V and 5 bases at J, with 13 bases between the two ends. CDR3 length: 14 residues. Here the CDR3 reads CASSESGTHNEQFF. The CDR3 DNA follows: TGTGCCAGCAGTGAATCGGGGACTCACAATGAGCAGTTCTTC.

The chain carries TRBV6-6 and TRBJ1-3; possibly TRBD1 for D (5 bases). CDR3 length: 12 amino acids. CDR1 is MNHNY, CDR2 SVGAGI, per germline (reference sequence). With 5 bases removed from V and 13 bases from J, the gap between germline ends came to 15 bases. The CDR3 spells CASSSLLGGIYF. Written as DNA, the CDR3 is TGTGCCAGCAGTAGTCTCCTGGGGGGGATATATTTT.

The chain joins TRBV4-1 to TRBJ2-3, with TRBD2 matching 8 bases. This CDR3 region has 17 residues. Germline trimming cut 0 bases from V and 3 bases from J; bases unmatched to any gene: 8. Germline V lookup: CDR1 MGHRA, CDR2 YSYEKL. This CDR3 reads CASSQDGGGGMTDTQYF. The CDR3, as DNA: TGCGCCAGCAGCCAAGATGGTGGCGGGGGGATGACAGATACGCAGTATTTT.

This sequence joins TRBV7-2 and TRBJ2-1, with 14 positions matching TRBD2. This CDR3 has 15 residues. With V trimmed by 5 bases and J by 7 bases, 4 bases remained unmatched. The germline V gene has CDR1 SGHTA and CDR2 FQGNSA. Written as DNA, the CDR3 is TGTGCCAGCAGCCCTAGACTAGCGGGGGGGAATGAGCAGTTCTTC. It is translated as CASSPRLAGGNEQFF. Supplemented by reference TRBV7-2 and TRBJ2-1, the full variable domain reads GAGVSQSPSNKVTEKGKDVELRCDPISGHTALYWYRQSLGQGLEFLIYFQGNSAPDKSGLPSDRFSAERTGGSVSTLTIQRTQQEDSAVYLCASSPRLAGGNEQFFGPGTRLTVL.

The chain has TRBV5-8 and TRBJ2-7; maybe TRBD1 (6 bases). Per germline, CDR1 SGHTS and CDR2 YDEGEE. This CDR3 spans 15 amino acids. The germline V and J ends were trimmed by 4 bases and 1 base, with 15 bases remaining between them. CDR3 sequence reads: CASSLGTTNSYEQYF. DNA of the CDR3: TGTGCCAGCAGCCTCGGGACAACCAATTCCTACGAGCAGTACTTC.

A single count supports this clone. CDR3 sequence: CASSFKQNTEAFF. DNA of the CDR3: TGTGCCAGCAGTTTTAAACAGAACACTGAAGCTTTCTTT. The chain recombines TRBV6-5 with TRBJ1-1; unclear D gene. The CDR3 spans 13 residues. Germline V gene sequence: CDR1 MNHEY, CDR2 SVGAGI. V was shortened by 4 bases and J by 1 base, with 7 bases between the two germline ends.

About this clone itself: A read error may produce the germline difference seen at one junction end. The chain's CDR3 is CASSLARGTALF. CDR3 DNA sequence: TGTGCCAGCAGCTTAGCCCGAGGGACAGCACTCTTC. V gene TRBV11-2 combines with J gene TRBJ2-7; TRBD1 aligns across 7 bases. This CDR3 is 12 amino acids long. The V gene's germline CDR1 is SGHAT and CDR2 FQNNGV.

The chain is built from TRBV25-1 and TRBJ2-2, with unresolved D. V lost 7 bases and J lost 8, with 14 bases in between. Germline V CDR1 and CDR2: MGHDK, SYGVNS. The CDR3 consists of 13 residues. CDR3 in amino acids: CASNEGSRGELFF. The DNA for the CDR3 is TGTGCCAGCAACGAAGGGTCCCGTGGGGAGCTGTTTTTT.

This clone has a handful of counts. The CDR3 is CASSSLSNTQYF. The DNA for the CDR3 is TGTGCCAGCAGCTCTTTAAGCAATACGCAGTATTTT. V usage is TRBV7-2 and J usage is TRBJ2-3; no reliable D call. Germline CDR1 SGHTA, CDR2 FQGNSA. V shed 4 bases and J shed 7 bases, with 9 bases lying between them. CDR3 size: 12 residues.

CDR3 sequence (DNA): TGTGCCAGCAGTACGAGGGAGACCCAGTACTTC. Protein: CASSTRETQYF. This chain connects TRBV6-5 to TRBJ2-5; D not certain. Per the germline V gene, CDR1 is MNHEY and CDR2 is SVGAGI. This CDR3 is 11 amino acids long. V gave up 5 bases and J gave up 5 bases, with 6 bases separating them.

CDR3 in DNA: TGTGCCAGCAGCCAGGGGGGCGGTAGTACAGATACGCAGTATTTT. It translates to CASSQGGGSTDTQYF. The chain joins TRBV5-8 to TRBJ2-3; D might be TRBD1 (7 bases). Germline V gene sequence: CDR1 SGHTS, CDR2 YDEGEE. CDR3 length equals 15 residues. V was cut by 4 bases and J by 3 bases, with 15 bases left in between.